The 2 T cell receptor beta chains listed next were all sequenced from one sample in a study of memory CD4+ T cells and cytomegalovirus serostatus. TCRdb's copy holds only in-frame clones and misses some; the assay was immunoSEQ multiplex PCR. The sample holds about 61,000 clones, around 86% seen once. The sort gate was single viable CD3+CD4+CD8-CD45RO+ cells for memory CD4+ T cells. Specimen: memory CD4+ T cells from blood. These receptors originate from an adult in good health and CMV-seronegative.

The chain recombines TRBV15 with TRBJ1-1; D is unresolved. The CDR3 totals 13 residues. V was cut by 2 bases and J by 8 bases, with 12 bases left in between. The germline gives CDR1 LNHNV, CDR2 YYDKDF (reference sequence). CDR3 protein: CATSRSISQEAFF. CDR3 DNA sequence: TGTGCCACCAGCAGAAGTATCTCCCAGGAAGCTTTCTTT.

The CDR3 is CASSRGTEYGYTF. The CDR3 DNA follows: TGTGCCAGCAGTAGGGGGACGGAGTATGGCTACACCTTC. This chain links TRBV6-6 with TRBJ1-2; D is possibly TRBD1 (6 bases). CDR3 size: 13 residues. Trimming stripped 5 bases from V and 5 bases from J, with 12 bases between. Germline CDR1 and CDR2: MNHNY and SVGAGI (reference sequence).